What follows are 17 T cell receptor beta chains derived from one specimen sequenced in a study of cytomegalovirus exposure and HLA in healthy donors. The PCR had 60 Vbeta and 13 Jbeta primers. TCRdb keeps only in-frame clones here, not all; method: immunoSEQ multiplex PCR. The sample includes about 110,000 clones, roughly 82% seen only once; the top ten take 2.5% to 3%. Sequenced sample: PBMCs. These receptors came from a male donor in good health and CMV-seropositive.

This clone came up once. The chain carries TRBV30 and TRBJ1-1, with 7 positions matching TRBD1. Germline CDR1 is GTSNPN and CDR2 is SVGIG (reference sequence). With V trimmed by 5 bases and J by 10 bases, 13 bases remained unmatched. The CDR3 is 13 amino acids. The DNA for the CDR3 is TGTGCCTGGGGACGATATACAGGGGACGGAGCTTTCTTT. Translated, it gives CAWGRYTGDGAFF.

This clone was found a few times. The chain has TRBV29-1 and TRBJ2-7; 9 bases align to TRBD2. After removal of 6 bases from V and 1 base from J, the junction contained 7 bases not matched to a gene. The CDR3 runs 14 residues. Germline V lookup: CDR1 SQVTM, CDR2 ANQGSEA. This CDR3 reads CSVVSGRLSYEQYF. CDR3 in DNA: TGCAGCGTAGTGAGCGGGAGGCTTTCCTACGAGCAGTACTTC.

The V gene is TRBV28, the J gene TRBJ1-5, with 7 nucleotides matching TRBD1. Germline V CDR1 and CDR2: MDHEN, SYDVKM. V gave up 5 bases and J gave up 4 bases; unmatched junction bases: 5. The CDR3 extends over 14 amino acids. The CDR3 reads CASSPGQSNQPQHF. The CDR3 DNA is TGTGCCAGCAGTCCGGGACAGTCAAATCAGCCCCAGCATTTT.

This rearrangement joins TRBV27 to TRBJ2-7, with 8 positions matching TRBD1. The CDR3 extends over 14 amino acids. The germline V gene encodes CDR1 MNHEY and CDR2 SMNVEV (reference sequence). V shed 2 bases and J 2 bases; nucleotides not matched to a gene: 2. CDR3 sequence (DNA): TGTGCCAGCAGTTTAGTGGGACAGGCCTACGAGCAGTACTTC. Its translation: CASSLVGQAYEQYF.

V and J are TRBV7-3 and TRBJ2-7; the D gene is possibly TRBD2 (6 bases). Trimming took off 5 bases at V and 4 bases at J, with 18 bases between the two ends. CDR3 length equals 15 residues. Germline V CDR1 and CDR2: SGHTA, FQGTGA. Here the CDR3 reads CASSPVPGSRYEQYF. CDR3 DNA: TGTGCCAGCAGCCCCGTCCCCGGGAGTAGATACGAGCAGTACTTC. Combining the CDR3 with reference TRBV7-3 and TRBJ2-7 gives the whole variable domain GAGVSQTPSNKVTEKGKYVELRCDPISGHTALYWYRQSLGQGPEFLIYFQGTGAADDSGLPNDRFFAVRPEGSVSTLKIQRTERGDSAVYLCASSPVPGSRYEQYFGPGTRLTVT.

This clone was counted only a few times. This chain links TRBV29-1 with TRBJ2-7; tentative D call: TRBD1 (5 bases). Germline V gene data show CDR1 as SQVTM and CDR2 as ANQGSEA. This CDR3 comprises 14 residues. V was pared by 1 base and J by 0 bases, with 10 bases between. The CDR3 bases are TGCAGCGTTGAAGTTGACAGACTCTCCTACGAGCAGTACTTC. It translates to CSVEVDRLSYEQYF.

The V and J genes are TRBV7-6 and TRBJ2-1, with 7 bases identical to TRBD1. The V and J ends lost 6 bases and 4 bases, in that order; junction bases with no gene match: 9. Germline V gene data show CDR1 as SGHVS and CDR2 as FNYEAQ. The CDR3 extends over 15 amino acids. The CDR3 region has the DNA TGTGCCAGCAGTATACAGGGGAACTCATACAATGAGCAGTTCTTC. Encoded protein: CASSIQGNSYNEQFF. The full variable domain, with the rest looked up from reference TRBV7-6 and TRBJ2-1, is GAGVSQSPRYKVTKRGQDVALRCDPISGHVSLYWYRQALGQGPEFLTYFNYEAQQDKSGLPNDRFSAERPEGSISTLTIQRTEQRDSAMYRCASSIQGNSYNEQFFGPGTRLTVL.

The chain carries TRBV9 and TRBJ1-6; D may be TRBD1 (5 bases). Trimming pared 5 bases from V and 0 bases from J, leaving 12 bases between. The CDR3 runs 16 residues. Germline V gene sequence: CDR1 SGDLS, CDR2 YYNGEE. The CDR3 reads CASSARGSSYNSPLHF. The CDR3 coding sequence is TGTGCCAGCAGTGCACGGGGGAGCTCCTATAATTCACCCCTCCACTTT.

V and J are TRBV13 and TRBJ2-3, with 9 bases aligning to TRBD1. Germline values: CDR1 PRHDT, CDR2 FYEKMQ (reference sequence). This CDR3 is built from 20 residues. V lost 6 bases to trimming and J lost 1 base; unmatched junction nucleotides: 20. CDR3 region: CASRSGEGQGPSRGTDTQYF. The CDR3 DNA is TGTGCCAGCAGGTCGGGGGAGGGACAGGGACCTTCTCGGGGCACAGATACGCAGTATTTT. Full variable domain (outside the CDR3, taken from reference TRBV13 and TRBJ2-3): AAGVIQSPRHLIKEKRETATLKCYPIPRHDTVYWYQQGPGQDPQFLISFYEKMQSDKGSIPDRFSAQQFSDYHSELNMSSLELGDSALYFCASRSGEGQGPSRGTDTQYFGPGTRLTVL.

The CDR3 protein is CASSFPSGSTDTQYF. The CDR3, as DNA: TGTGCCAGCAGTTTCCCTAGCGGGTCCACAGATACGCAGTATTTT. The chain carries TRBV13 and TRBJ2-3; TRBD2 aligns across 8 bases. Losses at the gene ends were 6 bases for V and 2 bases for J; bases not matched to a gene: 7. The CDR3 loop spans 15 amino acids. Germline CDR1 is PRHDT and CDR2 is FYEKMQ (reference sequence).

This chain links TRBV7-6 with TRBJ2-7, with D possibly being TRBD1 (5 bases). The CDR3 is 14 residues long. Germline CDR1 SGHVS, CDR2 FNYEAQ. The germline V and J ends were trimmed by 8 bases and 2 bases, with 16 bases remaining between them. As DNA, the CDR3 is TGTGCCAGCGGCATAGGCGGCAGGGCCTACGAGCAGTACTTC. Protein product: CASGIGGRAYEQYF.

The DNA for the CDR3 is TGTGCCAGCAGCCTCACGCCGGGCAGGGTCTACAATGAGCAGTTCTTC. It specifies CASSLTPGRVYNEQFF. V usage is TRBV5-6 and J usage is TRBJ2-1; a weak D match, TRBD1 (5 bases). This CDR3 contains 16 residues. The germline V gene encodes CDR1 SGHDT and CDR2 YYEEEE. With 4 bases removed from V and 3 bases from J, the gap between germline ends came to 17 bases. Complete variable domain (other parts from reference TRBV5-6 and TRBJ2-1): DAGVTQSPTHLIKTRGQQVTLRCSPKSGHDTVSWYQQALGQGPQFIFQYYEEEERQRGNFPDRFSGHQFPNYSSELNVNALLLGDSALYLCASSLTPGRVYNEQFFGPGTRLTVL.

The rearrangement links TRBV9 to TRBJ1-1; tentative D call: TRBD1 (5 bases). V lost 3 bases to trimming and J lost 1 base, with 16 bases between them. Germline V lookup: CDR1 SGDLS, CDR2 YYNGEE. This CDR3 contains 16 residues. CDR3 protein: CASSADRGSKNTEAFF. CDR3 bases: TGTGCCAGCAGCGCCGATAGGGGCAGCAAGAACACTGAAGCTTTCTTT.

Notes on this clone: One end of the junction does not line up with germline, which may come from a read error. This chain connects TRBV19 to TRBJ1-5; 8 bases are shared with TRBD1. Per germline, CDR1 LNHDA and CDR2 SQIVND (reference sequence). The CDR3 runs to 15 residues. CDR3 DNA: TGTGCCAGTAGTATCACAGGGACAGGCAATCAGCCCCAGAATTTT. It yields the protein CASSITGTGNQPQNF.

For the CDR3, the DNA is TGTGCCAGCAGCTTAGGCGGGAGTTTCCACGAGCAGTACTTC. Residues: CASSLGGSFHEQYF. V usage is TRBV7-9 and J usage is TRBJ2-7, with TRBD2 matching over 7 bases. This CDR3 is built from 14 residues. With 1 base clipped from V and 5 bases from J, the junction kept 5 bases outside the gene matches. Per the germline V gene, CDR1 is SEHNR and CDR2 is FQNEAQ (reference sequence). The complete variable domain, with remaining parts taken from reference TRBV7-9 and TRBJ2-7, reads DTGVSQNPRHKITKRGQNVTFRCDPISEHNRLYWYRQTLGQGPEFLTYFQNEAQLEKSRLLSDRFSAERPKGSFSTLEIQRTEQGDSAMYLCASSLGGSFHEQYFGPGTRLTVT.

The chain links TRBV4-2 to TRBJ2-5; TRBD2 aligns across 9 bases. This CDR3 comprises 16 residues. The germline CDR1 and CDR2 sequences are LGHNA and YNFKEQ. Unmatched junction bases numbered 8, after V lost 3 bases and J lost 3 bases. The CDR3 loop reads CASSHGLSSGKETQYF. The CDR3 coding sequence is TGTGCCAGCAGCCATGGGTTGTCTAGCGGGAAAGAGACCCAGTACTTC.

The chain joins TRBV5-1 to TRBJ1-1; 9 bases agree with TRBD1. J gave up 8 bases and V 0 bases, and 2 bases lay outside the gene matches. The CDR3 consists of 13 residues. The germline gives CDR1 SGHRS, CDR2 YFSETQ. CDR3 protein: CASSLAGTGEAFF. The DNA of the CDR3 is TGCGCCAGCAGCTTGGCCGGGACAGGGGAAGCTTTCTTT. The entire variable domain, with the rest obtained from reference TRBV5-1 and TRBJ1-1, is as follows: KAGVTQTPRYLIKTRGQQVTLSCSPISGHRSVSWYQQTPGQGLQFLFEYFSETQRNKGNFPGRFSGRQFSNSRSEMNVSTLELGDSALYLCASSLAGTGEAFFGQGTRLTVV.